One sample yielded the 24 T cell receptor beta chains listed below, sequenced in a study of tumor-infiltrating lymphocytes in oesophageal squamous cell carcinoma. TCRdb reanalysed the PCR reads using MiXCR and keeps one entry per CDR3 protein. In the table there are roughly 7,000 distinct CDR3 sequences, less than 20% of which are singletons. Sequencing was performed on blood. These receptors originate from a male donor with esophageal squamous cell carcinoma.

This clonotype was seen ten or more times. The chain combines TRBV5-6 with TRBJ2-2, with 9 bases fitting TRBD1. Germline assignment: CDR1 SGHDT and CDR2 YYEEEE. The V segment lost 0 bases and the J segment 6 bases; nucleotides outside the gene matches: 3. The CDR3 consists of 15 residues. CDR3 nucleotide sequence: TGTGCCAGCAGCTTGGGGGACAGGGTGGCCGGGGAGCTGTTTTTT. This codes for CASSLGDRVAGELFF. The full variable domain, completed using reference TRBV5-6 and TRBJ2-2, is DAGVTQSPTHLIKTRGQQVTLRCSPKSGHDTVSWYQQALGQGPQFIFQYYEEEERQRGNFPDRFSGHQFPNYSSELNVNALLLGDSALYLCASSLGDRVAGELFFGEGSRLTVL.

About this clonotype: At one of its ends the junction is not consistent with the germline gene, which may arise from a read error. V and J are TRBV7-2 and TRBJ1-1, with D unclear. The CDR3 consists of 16 residues. CDR1 SGHTA and CDR2 FQGNSA come from the germline V gene. For the CDR3, the DNA is TGTGCCAGCAGCGTTGGAGGCGGAGGGATCAACGATGGCTACACCTTT. Encoded protein: CASSVGGGGINDGYTF.

This clonotype was seen a handful of times. This rearrangement joins TRBV19 to TRBJ1-3, with D tentatively TRBD1 (5 bases). There are 15 residues in the CDR3. The V gene's germline CDR1 is LNHDA and CDR2 SQIVND (reference sequence). Trimming removed 0 bases from V and 2 bases from J, with 8 bases in between. The CDR3: CASSIDARAGNTIYF. CDR3 DNA sequence: TGTGCCAGTAGTATAGATGCCAGGGCTGGAAACACCATATATTTT.

This clonotype has a count of ten or more. CDR3 amino acids: CASRGTGGSGGELFF. DNA for the CDR3: TGTGCCAGCAGGGGGACAGGGGGCTCGGGCGGGGAGCTGTTTTTT. J is TRBJ2-2 and V is TRBV6-1, with TRBD1 matching over 12 bases. There are 15 residues in the CDR3. The germline gives CDR1 MNHNS, CDR2 SASEGT. V shed 6 bases and J 7 bases; nucleotides not matched to a gene: 6.

This chain joins TRBV19 and TRBJ1-1, with 7 bases aligning to TRBD1. The germline V gene encodes CDR1 LNHDA and CDR2 SQIVND (reference sequence). The CDR3 runs 14 residues. V lost 4 bases, J lost 1 base, and 3 bases stayed unmatched. Here the CDR3 DNA reads TGTGCCAGTAGTACCGGGACAGAGAACACTGAAGCTTTCTTT. It translates to CASSTGTENTEAFF.

Note on this clonotype: The CDR3 does not end in the conserved phenylalanine or tryptophan, so this is likely a read error. No DNA is shown, since the ends of the CDR3 on it are uncertain; the CDR3 is the one TCRdb lists. This chain connects TRBV12-3 or TRBV12-4 to TRBJ2-7; the table calls TRBD1, which could not be checked here. The CDR3 region is 16 residues in length, termini included. The CDR3 spells CASSLFTGQRGYTFGS.

This clonotype is medium-sized in the sample. V and J are TRBV11-2 and TRBJ2-1; D uncertain. There are 13 residues in the CDR3. Germline V gene lookup returns CDR1 SGHAT and CDR2 FQNNGV. V was pared by 1 base and J by 2 bases, with 3 bases between. The CDR3 nucleotides read TGTGCCAGCAGCTTAGGCCCCTACAATGAGCAGTTCTTC. It codes for CASSLGPYNEQFF.

The table lists this clonotype with many counts. The V and J genes are TRBV19 and TRBJ2-3; no clear D gene. Between the trimmed V and J ends, which lost 3 bases and 6 bases, there was a span of 16 bases. CDR1 and CDR2 (germline): LNHDA, SQIVND (reference sequence). The CDR3 loop spans 15 amino acids. The CDR3 sequence: CASSMSWGTRDTQYF. CDR3 nucleotide sequence: TGTGCCAGTAGTATGAGTTGGGGAACGAGGGATACGCAGTATTTT.

Of note for this clonotype: This may be a read error, as it is one base from a much larger clone. The rearrangement links TRBV10-3 to TRBJ2-1; a weak D match, TRBD1 (5 bases). The CDR3 covers 13 residues. Germline CDR1 reads ENHRY; CDR2 reads SYGVKD. Here the CDR3 reads CAISAGNIYELYF. CDR3 in DNA: TGTGCCATCAGTGCAGGGAATATCTACGAGCTGTACTTC.

This clonotype occurred a few times. V usage is TRBV5-6 and J usage is TRBJ1-1; the D is unclear. In germline, CDR1 is SGHDT, CDR2 YYEEEE. V was pared by 0 bases and J by 5 bases, with 14 bases between. This CDR3 comprises 15 residues. This chain's CDR3 is CASSLGGSLATEAFF. The CDR3 nucleotides are TGTGCCAGCAGCTTGGGAGGCAGTTTAGCAACTGAAGCTTTCTTT.

V is TRBV7-6 and J is TRBJ2-3; D uncertain. The DNA end is more similar to TRBJ1-2, so the J call may be wrong. Looked up from germline, CDR1 is SGHVS and CDR2 is FNYEAQ. CDR3 length: 13 amino acids. In DNA, the CDR3 is TGTGCCAGCAGCTTGGTGGGAGCGAGTGGCTACACCTTC. Residues: CASSLVGASGYTF.

This clonotype has just a few counts. The V and J genes are TRBV5-1 and TRBJ1-2; D is undetermined. This CDR3 region has 13 residues. The V end lost 5 bases, the J end lost 6 bases, and 14 bases lay between the germline ends. The germline CDR1 and CDR2 sequences are SGHRS and YFSETQ. CDR3: CASRSVVQDGYTF. DNA of the CDR3: TGCGCCAGCAGATCAGTCGTGCAGGATGGCTACACCTTC. The whole variable domain, remainder taken from reference TRBV5-1 and TRBJ1-2, is KAGVTQTPRYLIKTRGQQVTLSCSPISGHRSVSWYQQTPGQGLQFLFEYFSETQRNKGNFPGRFSGRQFSNSRSEMNVSTLELGDSALYLCASRSVVQDGYTFGSGTRLTVV.

This clonotype was seen repeatedly, ten times or more. The V gene is TRBV27, the J gene TRBJ2-7; the D gene is possibly TRBD1 (5 bases). With 7 bases removed from V and 5 bases from J, the gap between germline ends came to 18 bases. This CDR3 has 14 amino acids. Germline values: CDR1 MNHEY, CDR2 SMNVEV (reference sequence). The CDR3 bases are TGTGCCAGCACCCTAGTGGCAGGGATGAACGAGCAGTACTTC. The encoded protein is CASTLVAGMNEQYF.

The sample holds many counts of this clonotype. A read error is possible here, since a much larger clone lies one base away. This rearrangement joins TRBV6-1 to TRBJ2-5; a possible D gene is TRBD1 (6 bases). With the DNA end fitting TRBJ2-7 better, the J assignment may be wrong. Germline V CDR1 and CDR2: MNHNS, SASEGT. The CDR3 totals 13 residues. The CDR3 reads CASTPHRVGEQYF. CDR3 coding DNA: TGTGCCAGCACCCCACACAGGGTAGGCGAGCAGTACTTC.

This clonotype was counted many times. V and J are TRBV2 and TRBJ2-7; D is perhaps TRBD1 (5 bases). The CDR3 spans 13 residues. V lost 4 bases to trimming and J lost 6 bases, with 13 bases between them. Germline CDR1 SNHLY, CDR2 FYNNEI. The CDR3 DNA reads TGTGCCAGCAGTGGGGCCAGGGATGGCGAGCAGTACTTC. Its translation: CASSGARDGEQYF.

In its sample, this clonotype is medium-sized. The chain employs TRBV6-1 and TRBJ1-2; 7 bases align to TRBD1. The V gene end was trimmed by 6 bases and the J gene end by 2 bases; junction bases not matched to a gene: 6. Per the germline V gene, CDR1 is MNHNS and CDR2 is SASEGT. This CDR3 region has 14 residues. Here the CDR3 DNA reads TGTGCCAGCAGCTCCGGGACAGCAAACTATGGCTACACCTTC. Encoded protein: CASSSGTANYGYTF.

Comment on this clonotype: Likely a read error: the CDR3 ends without its conserved phenylalanine or tryptophan. The DNA is omitted, as the CDR3 cannot be located on it reliably, and the CDR3 follows TCRdb's listing. The genes are TRBV6-5 and TRBJ1-1; the table's TRBD1 call for D was not verified on the DNA. Germline assignment: CDR1 MNHEY and CDR2 SVGAGI. A total of 8 residues make up the CDR3, ends included. CDR3 sequence reads: CASSYSIP.

This clonotype was recorded a few times. The V call is TRBV5-1, the J call TRBJ2-5; 9 bases are a match to TRBD1. The V gene's germline CDR1 is SGHRS and CDR2 YFSETQ. The CDR3 is made up of 16 amino acids. V lost 4 bases to trimming and J lost 11 bases; unmatched junction nucleotides: 18. This CDR3 is CASSKRDRGDYNEQYF. DNA for the CDR3: TGCGCCAGCAGCAAAAGAGACAGGGGGGATTACAATGAGCAGTACTTC.

The gene calls are TRBV18 and TRBJ2-1, with a weak D call TRBD1 (6 bases). Germline values: CDR1 KGHSH, CDR2 LQKENI. The CDR3 is 16 amino acids. V was shortened by 1 base and J by 5 bases, with 15 bases between the two germline ends. The CDR3 nucleotides are TGTGCCAGCTCACCACGGGCTGGGACATTTAACAATGAGCAGTTCTTC. Encoded protein: CASSPRAGTFNNEQFF.

A remark on this clonotype: The junction and the germline gene differ at one end; a read error may be behind it. CDR3 nucleotides: TGCGCCAGCAGCCAGCCGGACAGGACAAATAATGAGAAACTGTTTTTT. Its protein product is CASSQPDRTNNEKLFF. This chain joins TRBV4-3 and TRBJ1-4; 7 nucleotides line up with TRBD1. Germline V CDR1 and CDR2: LGHNA, YSLEER. The CDR3 runs to 16 residues.

By share, this clonotype ranks as medium-sized (0.01 to 0.1%). The chain is built from TRBV27 and TRBJ2-1; tentatively, D is TRBD1 (5 bases). This CDR3 has 16 amino acids. V was clipped by 4 bases and J by 9 bases, with 22 bases between them. Germline V gene data show CDR1 as MNHEY and CDR2 as SMNVEV (reference sequence). As DNA, the CDR3 is TGTGCCAGCAGTTCCCCCACCCGCGACAGCCGACCTGAGCAGTTCTTC. This codes for CASSSPTRDSRPEQFF.

This clonotype was picked up many times. This chain connects TRBV28 to TRBJ2-5; D is uncertain. From germline, CDR1 is MDHEN and CDR2 SYDVKM. This CDR3 contains 13 residues. The V and J ends lost 2 bases and 8 bases respectively, with 12 bases between them. The CDR3 DNA is TGTGCCAGCAGTTTAGCAGCGTCCCTAACCCAGTACTTC. This gives the protein CASSLAASLTQYF. Filled out from reference TRBV28 and TRBJ2-5, the complete variable domain reads DVKVTQSSRYLVKRTGEKVFLECVQDMDHENMFWYRQDPGLGLRLIYFSYDVKMKEKGDIPEGYSVSREKKERFSLILESASTNQTSMYLCASSLAASLTQYFGPGTRLLVL.

This clonotype occurred a few times. The chain uses TRBV14 and TRBJ1-1; perhaps TRBD1 as D (6 bases). CDR3 length equals 13 residues. Germline lookup yields CDR1 SGHDN and CDR2 FVKESK. Between the trimmed V and J ends, which lost 2 bases and 5 bases, there was a span of 9 bases. This CDR3 reads CASSQTGRTEAFF. In nucleotides, the CDR3 is TGTGCCAGCAGCCAAACAGGGAGAACTGAAGCTTTCTTT.

This clonotype was seen at least ten times. The chain links TRBV19 to TRBJ1-2, with 7 bases aligning to TRBD1. The CDR3 extends over 16 amino acids. J gave up 0 bases and V 4 bases, and 8 bases lay outside the gene matches. Per the germline V gene, CDR1 is LNHDA and CDR2 is SQIVND (reference sequence). The CDR3 sequence: CASSTGDSQANYGYTF. In nucleotides, the CDR3 is TGTGCCAGTAGTACAGGGGACAGTCAAGCTAACTATGGCTACACCTTC.